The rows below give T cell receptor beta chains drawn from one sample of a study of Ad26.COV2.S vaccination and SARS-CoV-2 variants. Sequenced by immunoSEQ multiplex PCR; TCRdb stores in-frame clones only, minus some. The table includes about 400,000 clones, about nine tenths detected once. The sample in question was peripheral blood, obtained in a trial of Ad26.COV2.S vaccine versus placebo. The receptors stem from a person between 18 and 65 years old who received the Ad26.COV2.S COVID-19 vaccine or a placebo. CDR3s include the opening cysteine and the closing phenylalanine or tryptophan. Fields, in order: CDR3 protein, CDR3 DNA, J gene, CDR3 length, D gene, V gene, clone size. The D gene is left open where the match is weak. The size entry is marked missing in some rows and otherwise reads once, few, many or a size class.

CDR3aa: CASSRTPNTGELFF
CDR3nt: TGCGCCAGCAGCCGAACGCCAAACACCGGGGAGCTGTTTTTT
j_gene: TRBJ2-2
len: 14
d_gene: NA
v_gene: TRBV4-1
abundance: once

CDR3aa: CASSPIASGTGELFF
CDR3nt: TGTGCCAGCAGCCCCATAGCGTCCGGCACCGGGGAGCTGTTTTTT
j_gene: TRBJ2-2
len: 15
d_gene: NA
v_gene: TRBV7-6
abundance: NA

CDR3aa: CASRGGEYGAFF
CDR3nt: TGTGCCAGCAGGGGGGGCGAGTATGGAGCTTTCTTT
j_gene: TRBJ1-1
len: 12
d_gene: NA
v_gene: TRBV2
abundance: once

CDR3aa: CASSYVATRRTQYF
CDR3nt: TGTGCCAGCAGTTATGTCGCAACCAGACGGACCCAGTACTTC
j_gene: TRBJ2-5
len: 14
d_gene: NA
v_gene: TRBV6-6
abundance: NA

CDR3aa: CASSAGTDTGELFF
CDR3nt: TGTGCCAGCAGCGCAGGGACCGACACCGGGGAGCTGTTTTTT
j_gene: TRBJ2-2
len: 14
d_gene: NA
v_gene: TRBV9
abundance: NA

CDR3aa: CASSEARPGQGLGYNSPLHF
CDR3nt: TGTGCCAGCAGTGAAGCGAGGCCGGGACAGGGGTTAGGGTATAATTCACCCCTCCACTTT
j_gene: TRBJ1-6
len: 20
d_gene: TRBD1
v_gene: TRBV2
abundance: NA

CDR3aa: CASSDGLAGVSGELFF
CDR3nt: TGTGCCAGCAGTGATGGGCTAGCGGGAGTCTCGGGGGAGCTGTTTTTT
j_gene: TRBJ2-2
len: 16
d_gene: TRBD2
v_gene: TRBV2
abundance: NA

CDR3aa: CASTLGGTGYNEQFF
CDR3nt: TGTGCCAGCACCCTAGGGGGGACAGGCTACAATGAGCAGTTCTTC
j_gene: TRBJ2-1
len: 15
d_gene: TRBD1
v_gene: TRBV13
abundance: NA

CDR3aa: CASSRSRGRGEQFF
CDR3nt: TGTGCCAGTAGTAGGTCCAGGGGAAGAGGTGAGCAGTTCTTC
j_gene: TRBJ2-1
len: 14
d_gene: NA
v_gene: TRBV19
abundance: NA

CDR3aa: CASSLGGRKNIQYF
CDR3nt: TGTGCCAGCAGTTTAGGAGGCCGCAAAAACATTCAGTACTTC
j_gene: TRBJ2-4
len: 14
d_gene: NA
v_gene: TRBV28
abundance: NA

CDR3aa: CASRSRTSGRTYNEQFF
CDR3nt: TGTGCCAGCAGATCGAGGACTAGCGGGAGGACGTACAATGAGCAGTTCTTC
j_gene: TRBJ2-1
len: 17
d_gene: TRBD2
v_gene: TRBV28
abundance: NA